This T cell receptor beta chain came from a study of blood T cell repertoires in COVID-19. Study summary: Acute and convalescent COVID-19 specimens originated in the United States, Italy and Spain. Sources were T cells, B-cell-depleted T cells, or PBMCs; the material itself was cDNA or gDNA.

Original analysis: Reference gene primer amplification in the assay estimated nucleated cell counts. Here immunoSEQ multiplex PCR was the method, and the copy in TCRdb shows in-frame clones only, minus some. D and trimming come from the DNA, and the V and J calls and clone size come from that table. Among about 130,000 clones, about 89% were seen once, and the ten largest hold roughly 4.3%. CDR1 and CDR2 from the germline V gene are MGHDK and SYGVNS. This CDR3 region has 14 residues. The ends were cut back, 5 bases at V and 5 bases at J, with 15 bases in the middle. The sample was peripheral blood. The rearrangement links TRBV25-1 to TRBJ1-2; D possibly corresponds to TRBD1 (5 bases). The source is a man between 60 and 70 years old with COVID-19, enrolled during active disease. The CDR3, as DNA: TGTGCCAGCAGTCCCCTGGGGGGACCTTATGGCTACACCTTC. This codes for CASSPLGGPYGYTF.